This is a list of T cell receptor beta chains from one sample in a study of cytotoxic CD8 clonotypes in ibrutinib-treated CLL. Sequencing used immunoSEQ multiplex PCR; TCRdb keeps in-frame clones, though not all of them. The data contain approximately 84,000 clones, about 76% of them singletons. The sequencing used PBMCs, collected after 12 months of ibrutinib treatment. The receptors originated from a human donor with chronic lymphocytic leukemia. The CDR3 runs from the conserved cysteine through the conserved F or W. D genes are given only for firm matches.

v_call d_call cdr3_aa
TRBV19 - CASSIFGNEKLFF
TRBV29-1 TRBD1 CSVEDWQGGEAFF
TRBV19 - CASSIGQNNSPLHF
TRBV2 TRBD1 CATLTGQVGDTQYF
TRBV15 TRBD2 CATSNSGEETQYF
TRBV5-8 - CASSPPTVTYEQYF
TRBV7-2 - CASSLVWETQYF
TRBV7-3 - CASSLLQGLEAFF
TRBV28 TRBD2 CASSHPGTSAGELFF
TRBV14 - CASSPWGPGEQYF
TRBV4-2 TRBD2 CASSHGGVETQYF
TRBV10-3 - CAISDRGYEQYF
TRBV4-3 - CASSQDRANTGELFF
TRBV7-3 - CASSLGSGLLNEQFF
TRBV6-6 TRBD1 CASSPGTGYYGYTF
TRBV28 TRBD1 CASSLWGRGSSYEQYF
TRBV18 - CASSPLQGIGSTDTQYF
TRBV28 - CASRLQGFNTEAFF
TRBV4-3 - CASSPDGGTQYF
TRBV28 - CASSFGGGQHQETQYF
TRBV7-3 TRBD1 CASSPQGGTEAFF
TRBV21-1 - CASSIGHRANYGYTF
TRBV9 - CASSVMGPIADTQYF
TRBV5-8 TRBD1 CASSLGRGWPYEQYF
TRBV4-3 TRBD1 CASSQDGQAYYEQYF
TRBV11-2 - CASSSPAALHEQYF
TRBV7-9 - CASSLTVPTGGYTF
TRBV7-2 TRBD1 CASSRQGSEGNTIYF
TRBV7-3 - CASSPRNTGELFF
TRBV15 TRBD2 CATSRGLAGGSSTDTQYF
TRBV7-2 - CASSDQFNPYEQYF
TRBV5-1 TRBD1 CASTHRGHQETQYF
TRBV7-3 - CASSPQQGTEAFF
TRBV18 TRBD1 CASSPGQANDAEAFF
TRBV4-1 - CASSQDSSYEQYF
TRBV5-8 - CASSLRSWGEQYF
TRBV7-3 TRBD2 CASSAGLAGVDTQYF